Detailed here is one TCR beta chain. The target of this receptor is not known. Base qualities were left out, and no much larger clone turns up one base away. The sample comes from a study of T-cell memory formation after mild COVID-19 (dated by TCRdb to 2020 to 2023). Broadly, across the study: TCR sequence clusters from the two donors were largely donor specific. In two donors, T-cell clones that expanded and contracted after mild COVID-19 were followed by sequencing TCRalpha and TCRbeta repertoires longitudinally. The cohort comprised two young, previously healthy adult volunteers, one female and one male. Study-wide conclusions, independent of this receptor: Balanced CD4/CD8 phenotypes were observed for clones contracting from day 15 to 85, whereas a bias towards CD4+ was observed for a second wave of clones expanding from day 15 to 37. The study covered only two mild cases, and larger cohorts including severe cases with pre-infection samples were considered necessary. Some responding clones were detected in pre-infection memory, suggesting pre-existing cross-reactive memory T cells joined the SARS-CoV-2 response. Whether the second-wave clones peaking on day 37 were SARS-CoV-2 specific was not confirmed. Contracting CD4+ clones turned up mainly in the CM and EM memory subsets, whereas EMRA was where CD8+ clones were enriched.

PBMCs were isolated by Ficoll-Paque density gradient centrifugation. Per the germline V gene, SGHTA is the CDR1 and FQGNSA is the CDR2. Between the V and J ends, shortened by 8 bases and 4 bases respectively, the junction contains 15 bases. Including cysteine and phenylalanine, the CDR3 has 13 amino acids. Kept here is only the CDR3 DNA, which spans 39 bases and is read in frame from base 1. Reads for this sample came from an Illumina NovaSeq 6000. Using 5'RACE with constant-segment primers, TCRalpha and TCRbeta cDNA libraries were constructed, with sample barcodes and unique molecular identifiers added in the process. RNA was extracted from every sample with Trizol reagent. Library amplification was performed in two PCR steps, and a second sample barcode and Illumina TruSeq adapters were introduced in the second step. Sequencing of libraries was performed on an Illumina NovaSeq with 2 x 150 bp paired-end reads. Regarding the original processing steps: Demultiplexing of reads and collapsing into UMI-guided consensus sequences were performed with migec v1.2.7. With mixcr v2.1.11, UMI consensuses were aligned to TRA and TRB V and J templates and assembled into clonotypes. Clonotypes were classified as expanded or contracted when called significant by both edgeR and NoisET, with noise models trained on biological replicates. For edgeR calls, the cutoffs were a false discovery rate-adjusted p below 0.01 and a log2 fold-change threshold of 1. As an exploratory analysis of dynamics, PCA with hierarchical clustering was applied to max-normalized trajectories of the 1000 most abundant clonotypes. Separately sequenced CD4+ and CD8+ repertoires were used to assign the CD4 or CD8 phenotype of responding clones. TCRdb handled the public reads itself, with Q25 trimming in fastp and clone calling in MiXCR, and kept productive beta chains. A single entry per CDR3 protein holds the most common genes and DNA from its merged rows. The V and J calls were not made by the authors but by TCRdb's processing. Here the sample has around 430,000 distinct CDR3 sequences; approximately 15% occur a single time. Jointly, the top ten make up roughly a fifth of the sample.

This chain joins TRBV7-2 to TRBJ2-7; the D gene is perhaps TRBD1 or TRBD2, each of them matching over 6 bases. The sample taken for sequencing was PBMCs or a T cell subset sorted from them (not recorded which). The receptor was isolated from a man between 18 and 29 years old who had mild COVID-19 (a few samples of this study predate the infection). The sample titles of this study are shuffled in the database, so cell type and time point are left out; the donor was told from shared clones. The CDR3 protein: CASRGRETYEQYF. DNA sequence: TGTGCCAGCCGGGGGCGGGAAACTTACGAGCAGTACTTC.